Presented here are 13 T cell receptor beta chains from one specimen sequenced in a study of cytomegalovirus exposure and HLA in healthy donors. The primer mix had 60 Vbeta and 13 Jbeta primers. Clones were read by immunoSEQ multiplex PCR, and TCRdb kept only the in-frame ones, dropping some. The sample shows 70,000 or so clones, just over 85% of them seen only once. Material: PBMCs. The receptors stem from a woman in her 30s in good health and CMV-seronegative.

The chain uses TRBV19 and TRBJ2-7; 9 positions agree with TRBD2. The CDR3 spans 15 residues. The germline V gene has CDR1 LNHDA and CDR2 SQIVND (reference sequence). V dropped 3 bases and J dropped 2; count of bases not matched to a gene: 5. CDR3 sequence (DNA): TGTGCCAGTAGTATGGGCCTAGCGGGGACCTACGAGCAGTACTTC. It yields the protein CASSMGLAGTYEQYF.

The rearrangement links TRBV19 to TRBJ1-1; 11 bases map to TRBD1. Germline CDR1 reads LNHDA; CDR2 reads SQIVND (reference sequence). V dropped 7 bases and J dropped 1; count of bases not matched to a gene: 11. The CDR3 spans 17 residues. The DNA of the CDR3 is TGTGCCAGTACCCCACTCGGACAGGGGGCGCCGAACACTGAAGCTTTCTTT. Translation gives CASTPLGQGAPNTEAFF.

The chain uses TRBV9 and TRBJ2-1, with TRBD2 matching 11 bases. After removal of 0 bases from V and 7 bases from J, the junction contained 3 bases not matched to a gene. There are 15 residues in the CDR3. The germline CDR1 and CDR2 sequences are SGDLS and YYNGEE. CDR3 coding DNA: TGTGCCAGCAGCGTAGAACTAGCGGGAGTTAATGAGCAGTTCTTC. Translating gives CASSVELAGVNEQFF.

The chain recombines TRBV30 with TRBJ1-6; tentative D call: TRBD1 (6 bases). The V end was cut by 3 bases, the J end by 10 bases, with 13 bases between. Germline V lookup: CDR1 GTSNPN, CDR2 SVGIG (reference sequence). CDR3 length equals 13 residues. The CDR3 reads CAWREGDSSPLHF. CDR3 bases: TGTGCCTGGAGAGAGGGGGATAGCTCACCCCTCCACTTT.

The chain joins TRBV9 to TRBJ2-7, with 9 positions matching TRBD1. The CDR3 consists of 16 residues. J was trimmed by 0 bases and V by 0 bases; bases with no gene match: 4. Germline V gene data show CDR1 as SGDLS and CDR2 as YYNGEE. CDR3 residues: CASSVGRTGVSYEQYF. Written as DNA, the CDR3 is TGTGCCAGCAGCGTAGGTCGGACAGGGGTCTCCTACGAGCAGTACTTC.

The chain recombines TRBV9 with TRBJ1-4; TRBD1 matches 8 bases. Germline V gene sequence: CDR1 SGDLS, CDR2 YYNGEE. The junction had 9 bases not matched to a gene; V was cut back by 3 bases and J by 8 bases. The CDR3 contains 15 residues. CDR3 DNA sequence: TGTGCCAGCAGCGCGGACAGGGTGGAAGAAGAAAAACTGTTTTTT. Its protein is CASSADRVEEEKLFF.

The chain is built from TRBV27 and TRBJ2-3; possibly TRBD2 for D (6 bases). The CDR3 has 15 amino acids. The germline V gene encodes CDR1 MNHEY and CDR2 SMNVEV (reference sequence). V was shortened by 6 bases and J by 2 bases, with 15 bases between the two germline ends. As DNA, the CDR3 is TGTGCCAGCAGCTTACCGGGACTTTACACAGATACGCAGTATTTT. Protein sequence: CASSLPGLYTDTQYF.

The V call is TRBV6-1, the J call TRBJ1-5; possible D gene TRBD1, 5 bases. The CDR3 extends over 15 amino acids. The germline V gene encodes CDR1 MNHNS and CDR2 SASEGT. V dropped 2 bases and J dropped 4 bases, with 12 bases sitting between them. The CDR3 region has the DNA TGTGCCAGCAGTGAATCGAGGTACAGGAATCAGCCCCAGCATTTT. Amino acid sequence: CASSESRYRNQPQHF.

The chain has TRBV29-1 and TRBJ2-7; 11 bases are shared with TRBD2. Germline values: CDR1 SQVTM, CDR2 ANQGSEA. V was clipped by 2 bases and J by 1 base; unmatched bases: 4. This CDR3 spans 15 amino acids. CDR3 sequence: CSVETGTSGSYEQYF. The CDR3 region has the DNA TGCAGCGTTGAAACCGGGACTAGCGGATCCTACGAGCAGTACTTC.

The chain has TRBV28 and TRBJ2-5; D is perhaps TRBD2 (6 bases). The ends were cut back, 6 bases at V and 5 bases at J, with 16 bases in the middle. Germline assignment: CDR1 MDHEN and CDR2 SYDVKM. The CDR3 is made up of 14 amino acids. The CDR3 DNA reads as TGTGCCAGCAGGCCCCGGAGGGGCCCTGAGACCCAGTACTTC. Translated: CASRPRRGPETQYF.

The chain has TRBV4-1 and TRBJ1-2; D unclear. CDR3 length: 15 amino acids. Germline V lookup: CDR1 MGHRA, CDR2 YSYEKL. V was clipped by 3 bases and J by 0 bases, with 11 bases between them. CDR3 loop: CASSQGSGANYGYTF. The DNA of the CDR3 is TGCGCCAGCAGCCAGGGCAGCGGAGCTAACTATGGCTACACCTTC.

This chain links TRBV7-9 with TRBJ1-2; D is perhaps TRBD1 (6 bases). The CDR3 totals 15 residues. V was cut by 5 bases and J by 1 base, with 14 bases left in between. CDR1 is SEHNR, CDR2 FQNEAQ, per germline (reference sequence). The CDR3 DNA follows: TGTGCCAGCAGCAGAAACAGGGCCGATAACTATGGCTACACCTTC. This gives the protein CASSRNRADNYGYTF.

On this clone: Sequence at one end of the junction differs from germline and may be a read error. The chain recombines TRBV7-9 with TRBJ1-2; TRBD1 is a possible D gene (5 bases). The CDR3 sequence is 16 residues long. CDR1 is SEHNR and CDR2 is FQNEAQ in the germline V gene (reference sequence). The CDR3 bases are TGTTCCAGCAGCTTAGCGTCCTCCCGGGGGTACTATGGCTACACCTTC. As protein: CSSSLASSRGYYGYTF.